What follows are 5 T cell receptor beta chains derived from one specimen sequenced in a study of Tregs in tolerant kidney transplant recipients. Data came from immunoSEQ multiplex PCR; TCRdb stores just in-frame clones and leaves some out. The sample has about 44,000 clones, less than 97% seen once. These TCRs' antigens remain unknown. Source material: Tregs from blood cultured with allogeneic cells. These receptors came from a human donor in good health.

This chain joins TRBV5-1 and TRBJ1-1, with TRBD1 matching over 9 bases. Germline V gene lookup returns CDR1 SGHRS and CDR2 YFSETQ. CDR3 size: 16 residues. V lost 2 bases, J lost 1 base, and 6 bases stayed unmatched. CDR3 in DNA: TGCGCCAGCAGCTTCATACAGGGGGCGAGGAACACTGAAGCTTTCTTT. It encodes CASSFIQGARNTEAFF.

The genes are TRBV18 and TRBJ1-4; TRBD1 might be the D (5 bases). Trimming cost V 4 bases and J 3 bases, with 12 bases left between them. Germline CDR1 is KGHSH and CDR2 is LQKENI. The CDR3 covers 15 residues. In nucleotides, the CDR3 is TGTGCCAGCTCACTGGGACTTATCGCTAATGAAAAACTGTTTTTT. It specifies CASSLGLIANEKLFF.

The genes are TRBV25-1 and TRBJ2-7; TRBD1 agrees at 11 bases. Germline CDR1 is MGHDK and CDR2 is SYGVNS. The CDR3 is 14 residues long. V was pared by 6 bases and J by 3 bases, with 4 bases of the junction left unmatched. The CDR3 region has the DNA TGTGCCAGCAGCAGAGGGACAGGGGGCTACGAGCAGTACTTC. Translated, it gives CASSRGTGGYEQYF.

The gene calls are TRBV2 and TRBJ1-5; 9 bases agree with TRBD1. This CDR3 has 15 residues. The germline V gene encodes CDR1 SNHLY and CDR2 FYNNEI. Germline trimming cut 6 bases from V and 1 base from J; bases unmatched to any gene: 4. The CDR3 region has the DNA TGTGCCAGCAGAGATACAGGGGGCAGCAATCAGCCCCAGCATTTT. As protein: CASRDTGGSNQPQHF.

This clone was counted once. The rearrangement uses TRBV7-3 and TRBJ2-7; 7 positions match TRBD2. The V gene end was trimmed by 5 bases and the J gene end by 3 bases; junction bases not matched to a gene: 4. CDR1 and CDR2 (germline): SGHTA, FQGTGA. This CDR3 is 13 amino acids long. CDR3 DNA sequence: TGTGCCAGCAGCCCTGGACTAGGCTACGAGCAGTACTTC. Residues: CASSPGLGYEQYF.